This entry concerns a single T cell receptor beta chain. A much larger clone differs from this one at a single base, so this may be a read error. The CDR3 does not close with the conserved phenylalanine or tryptophan, likely indicating a read error. The CDR3 spans 12 residues. Germline V CDR1 and CDR2: SGHRS, YFSETQ. The germline V and J ends were trimmed by 1 base and 4 bases, with 6 bases remaining between them. TCRdb passed the PCR reads through MiXCR, listing each CDR3 protein once. The table lists roughly 630,000 distinct CDR3 sequences, roughly 25% of them singletons. These data are taken from a study of molecular identifiers for immune sequencing clone quantification.

This sequence originates from a human donor in good health. Some libraries in this study had Jurkat cell RNA spiked in. Sequencing input: naive CD8+ T cells from blood, with Jurkat cell RNA spiked in. Subset described: FACS-sorted CD8+CD4-CCR7+CD45RA+ naive T cells. The rearrangement joins TRBV5-1 to TRBJ2-7, with D uncertain. The CDR3 DNA reads as TGCGCCAGCAGCTTGAACATGTACGAGCAGTACTCC. It yields the protein CASSLNMYEQYS.